A single sample gave rise to the 19 T cell receptor beta chains below, sequenced in a study of blood T cell repertoires in COVID-19. The repertoire was sequenced with immunoSEQ multiplex PCR; TCRdb's copy has only in-frame clones and lacks some. The sample includes roughly 190,000 clones, more than 75% of them seen just once. Sample: peripheral blood. The receptors derive from a woman in her fifties or sixties with COVID-19, enrolled during active disease.

The sample holds a few counts of this clone. The chain uses TRBV10-3 and TRBJ2-3; a possible D gene is TRBD2 (6 bases). Looked up from germline, CDR1 is ENHRY and CDR2 is SYGVKD. The CDR3 has 13 residues. Deletions cut 11 bases from V and 2 bases from J, with 14 bases between. CDR3 DNA: TGTGCCGCGTCCGGGACTCTCACAGATACGCAGTATTTT. This encodes CAASGTLTDTQYF.

V and J are TRBV28 and TRBJ2-3; D is unclear. Looked up from germline, CDR1 is MDHEN and CDR2 is SYDVKM. This CDR3 contains 12 residues. The V end was cut by 2 bases, the J end by 6 bases, with 6 bases between. CDR3 nucleotide sequence: TGTGCCAGCAGTTTAGTTATGGATACGCAGTATTTT. It codes for CASSLVMDTQYF.

On this clone: At one end the junction does not follow the germline gene, possibly because of a read error. The V gene is TRBV7-2, the J gene TRBJ1-4; 7 bases are shared with TRBD1. Germline CDR1 reads SGHTA; CDR2 reads FQGNSA. The CDR3 is 16 amino acids. DNA of the CDR3: TGTGCCAGCAGCGTAGCCGGACAGGATCTGGCTGAAAAACTGTTTTTT. This sequence encodes CASSVAGQDLAEKLFF.

The rearrangement uses TRBV6-6 and TRBJ1-5, with a weak D call TRBD1 (6 bases). Trimming stripped 6 bases from V and 5 bases from J, with 14 bases between. The CDR3 has 14 residues. CDR1 is MNHNY, CDR2 SVGAGI, per germline (reference sequence). The DNA of the CDR3 is TGTGCCAGCAGCGCCCCGGGGGGGCATCAGCCCCAGCATTTT. This codes for CASSAPGGHQPQHF.

The chain joins TRBV3-1 (or the pseudogene TRBV3-2) to TRBJ1-3, with D perhaps matching TRBD1 (5 bases). This CDR3 comprises 17 residues. The germline V and J ends were trimmed by 0 bases and 0 bases, with 12 bases remaining between them. Germline V lookup: CDR1 LGHDT, CDR2 YNNKEL (reference sequence). As DNA, the CDR3 is TGTGCCAGCAGCCAAGATGGGGCCGGGAGCTCTGGAAACACCATATATTTT. It codes for CASSQDGAGSSGNTIYF.

This clone appeared once. The CDR3 loop is CASSPLRGRHGYTF. The CDR3 DNA follows: TGTGCCAGCAGTCCGCTGCGGGGGCGCCATGGCTACACCTTC. The chain couples TRBV28 to TRBJ1-2, with D possibly matching TRBD1 (6 bases). The length of the CDR3 is 14 residues. The germline V gene has CDR1 MDHEN and CDR2 SYDVKM. The V gene lost 5 bases and the J gene lost 6 bases, with 16 bases spanning the gap.

This chain joins TRBV5-4 and TRBJ1-4; 7 bases line up with TRBD1. Per germline, CDR1 SGHNT and CDR2 YYREEE (reference sequence). Trimming cost V 4 bases and J 4 bases; bases outside gene matches: 4. The CDR3 has 14 residues. CDR3 bases: TGTGCCAGCAGCCCGGACAGGTTTAATGAAAAACTGTTTTTT. Amino acid sequence: CASSPDRFNEKLFF. The full variable domain, in which reference TRBV5-4 and TRBJ1-4 provide the parts outside the CDR3, is ETGVTQSPTHLIKTRGQQVTLRCSSQSGHNTVSWYQQALGQGPQFIFQYYREEENGRGNFPPRFSGLQFPNYSSELNVNALELDDSALYLCASSPDRFNEKLFFGSGTQLSVL.

The V call is TRBV6-6, the J call TRBJ2-7, with 8 nucleotides matching TRBD2. The CDR3 extends over 14 amino acids. V dropped 2 bases and J dropped 7; count of bases not matched to a gene: 7. CDR1 is MNHNY, CDR2 SVGAGI, per germline (reference sequence). The CDR3 DNA reads as TGTGCCAGCAGTTACCGGGGGGGCCTGGAAGAGCAGTACGTC. Translation: CASSYRGGLEEQYV.

The rearrangement links TRBV27 to TRBJ2-1; 9 bases line up with TRBD1. The germline gives CDR1 MNHEY, CDR2 SMNVEV (reference sequence). Trimming took 2 bases from V and 2 from J; bases not matched to a gene: 7. The CDR3 runs to 17 residues. CDR3 loop: CASSLLRQGGAYNEQFF. Written as DNA, the CDR3 is TGTGCCAGCAGTTTACTCCGACAGGGGGGAGCCTACAATGAGCAGTTCTTC.

The V call is TRBV29-1, the J call TRBJ2-2; D unresolved. CDR1 is SQVTM and CDR2 is ANQGSEA in the germline V gene. Trimming pared 3 bases from V and 4 bases from J, leaving 12 bases between. The CDR3 contains 14 residues. The DNA of the CDR3 is TGCAGCGTTGAGAGCAGGTATCGCACCGGGGAGCTGTTTTTT. This sequence encodes CSVESRYRTGELFF.

The chain couples TRBV6-5 to TRBJ2-7, with D possibly being TRBD2 (6 bases). V lost 5 bases and J lost 3, with 11 bases in between. This CDR3 has 13 residues. Germline V CDR1 and CDR2: MNHEY, SVGAGI. The DNA of the CDR3 is TGTGCCAGCAGTCGCGGGATAGACTACGAGCAGTACGTC. It specifies CASSRGIDYEQYV.

The chain carries TRBV5-1 and TRBJ2-2; 7 nucleotides agree with TRBD1. Trimming removed 4 bases from V and 3 bases from J; junction bases left unmatched: 6. CDR3 length: 15 amino acids. Germline V gene sequence: CDR1 SGHRS, CDR2 YFSETQ. The DNA for the CDR3 is TGCGCCAGCAGCCTCTCGCAGGGGGACACCGGGGAGCTGTTTTTT. Translated, it gives CASSLSQGDTGELFF.

The chain combines TRBV4-3 with TRBJ2-2; TRBD2 matches at 8 bases. The V gene end was trimmed by 1 base and the J gene end by 1 base; junction bases not matched to a gene: 5. Germline CDR1 reads LGHNA; CDR2 reads YSLEER. This CDR3 is built from 17 residues. The CDR3 protein is CASSQGVAGGNTGELFF. Here the CDR3 DNA reads TGCGCCAGCAGCCAAGGTGTGGCGGGGGGGAACACCGGGGAGCTGTTTTTT.

The chain joins TRBV3-1 (or the pseudogene TRBV3-2) to TRBJ2-2; tentatively, D is TRBD2 (6 bases). Germline values: CDR1 LGHDT, CDR2 YNNKEL (reference sequence). There are 16 residues in the CDR3. The V end lost 4 bases, the J end lost 5 bases, and 17 bases lay between the germline ends. DNA of the CDR3: TGTGCCAGCAGCCCTTTTTTCCTGGCGGGAACCGGGGAGCTGTTTTTT. This gives the protein CASSPFFLAGTGELFF.

This clone was found once. The V call is TRBV3-1 (or the pseudogene TRBV3-2), the J call TRBJ2-5, with TRBD1 identical over 8 bases. CDR1 and CDR2 (germline): LGHDT, YNNKEL (reference sequence). The CDR3 extends over 15 amino acids. Trimming took 0 bases from V and 9 from J; bases not matched to a gene: 9. In DNA, the CDR3 is TGTGCCAGCAGCCAAGATTCAGGGGGCCTGAGGGCCCAGTACTTC. Translating gives CASSQDSGGLRAQYF.

This CDR3 reads CASSLTSPRGTYNEQFF. CDR3 DNA sequence: TGTGCCAGCAGCTTAACGTCTCCTAGGGGCACCTACAATGAGCAGTTCTTC. This chain joins TRBV7-3 and TRBJ2-1, with D tentatively TRBD1 (5 bases). Germline assignment: CDR1 SGHTA and CDR2 FQGTGA. The ends were cut back, 0 bases at V and 2 bases at J, with 14 bases in the middle. The CDR3 consists of 17 residues.

This clone was counted a few times. The CDR3 sequence is CASSIVDRETGNTIYF. The CDR3 region has the DNA TGTGCCAGTAGTATTGTAGACAGAGAAACTGGAAACACCATATATTTT. V usage is TRBV19 and J usage is TRBJ1-3; tentatively, D is TRBD1 (5 bases). V was clipped by 3 bases and J by 2 bases, with 14 bases between them. CDR1 LNHDA and CDR2 SQIVND come from the germline V gene (reference sequence). This CDR3 spans 16 amino acids.

The chain uses TRBV27 and TRBJ1-4; unclear D gene. CDR3 size: 16 residues. The V gene's germline CDR1 is MNHEY and CDR2 SMNVEV (reference sequence). Between the trimmed V and J ends, which lost 2 bases and 10 bases, there was a span of 20 bases. CDR3 nucleotide sequence: TGTGCCAGCAGTTTAAGCCAGGCGGGGTCCCCAGGAAAACTGTTTTTT. This sequence encodes CASSLSQAGSPGKLFF.

V usage is TRBV14 and J usage is TRBJ2-7; 7 bases align to TRBD1. The germline V gene encodes CDR1 SGHDN and CDR2 FVKESK. With V trimmed by 4 bases and J by 3 bases, 6 bases remained unmatched. The CDR3 covers 14 residues. CDR3 sequence reads: CASSLSGTVYEQYF. As DNA, the CDR3 is TGTGCCAGCAGCCTCTCCGGGACAGTCTACGAGCAGTACTTC.